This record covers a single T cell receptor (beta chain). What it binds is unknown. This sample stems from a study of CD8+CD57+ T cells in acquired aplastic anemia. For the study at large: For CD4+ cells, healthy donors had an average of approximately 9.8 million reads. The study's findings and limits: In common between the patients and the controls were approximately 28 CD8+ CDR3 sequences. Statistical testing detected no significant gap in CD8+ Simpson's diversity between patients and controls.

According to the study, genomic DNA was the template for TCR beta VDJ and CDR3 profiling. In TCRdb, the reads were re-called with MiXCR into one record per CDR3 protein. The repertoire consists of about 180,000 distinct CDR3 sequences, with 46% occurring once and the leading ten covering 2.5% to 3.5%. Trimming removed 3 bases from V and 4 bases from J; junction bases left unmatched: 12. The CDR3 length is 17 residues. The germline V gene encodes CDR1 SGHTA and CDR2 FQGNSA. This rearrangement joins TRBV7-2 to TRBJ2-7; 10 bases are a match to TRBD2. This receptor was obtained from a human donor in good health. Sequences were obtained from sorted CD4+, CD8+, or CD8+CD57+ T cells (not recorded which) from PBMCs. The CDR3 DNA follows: TGTGCCAGCAGCTTGGCCGTACTACTAGCGGGATCGTACGAGCAGTACTTC. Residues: CASSLAVLLAGSYEQYF.